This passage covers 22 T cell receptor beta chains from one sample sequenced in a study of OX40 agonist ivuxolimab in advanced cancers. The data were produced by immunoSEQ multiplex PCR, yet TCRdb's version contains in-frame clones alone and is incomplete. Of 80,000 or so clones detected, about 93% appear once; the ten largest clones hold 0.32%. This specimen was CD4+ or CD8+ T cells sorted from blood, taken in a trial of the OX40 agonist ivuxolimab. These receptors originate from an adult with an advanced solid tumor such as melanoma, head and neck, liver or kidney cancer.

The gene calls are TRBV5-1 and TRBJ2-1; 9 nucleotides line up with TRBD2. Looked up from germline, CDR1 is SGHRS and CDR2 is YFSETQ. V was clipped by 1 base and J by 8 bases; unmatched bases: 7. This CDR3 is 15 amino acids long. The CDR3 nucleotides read TGCGCCAGCAGCTTGCTGGCGGGAGGGCCAGATGAGCAGTTCTTC. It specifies CASSLLAGGPDEQFF.

The CDR3 protein is CASRTGQGTEAFF. In DNA form, the CDR3 reads TGTGCCAGCCGGACAGGACAGGGCACTGAAGCTTTCTTT. The V and J genes are TRBV27 and TRBJ1-1; 8 nucleotides match TRBD1. Germline CDR1 reads MNHEY; CDR2 reads SMNVEV (reference sequence). This CDR3 is 13 amino acids long. V lost 8 bases, J lost 4 bases, and 6 bases stayed unmatched.

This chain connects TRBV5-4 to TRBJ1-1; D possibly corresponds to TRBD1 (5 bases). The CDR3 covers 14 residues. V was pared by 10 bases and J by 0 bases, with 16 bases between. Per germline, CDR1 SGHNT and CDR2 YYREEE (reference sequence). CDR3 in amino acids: CASRGTELNTEAFF. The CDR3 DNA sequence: TGTGCCTCGCGCGGGACGGAACTGAACACTGAAGCTTTCTTT. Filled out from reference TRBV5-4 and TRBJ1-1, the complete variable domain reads ETGVTQSPTHLIKTRGQQVTLRCSSQSGHNTVSWYQQALGQGPQFIFQYYREEENGRGNFPPRFSGLQFPNYSSELNVNALELDDSALYLCASRGTELNTEAFFGQGTRLTVV.

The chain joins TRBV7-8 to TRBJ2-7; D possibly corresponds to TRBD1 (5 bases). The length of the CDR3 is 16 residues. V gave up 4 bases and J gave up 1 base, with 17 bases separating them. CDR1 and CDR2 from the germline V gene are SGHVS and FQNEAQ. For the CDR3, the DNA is TGTGCCAGCAGCTCCCCGGACATACGTGTTTCCTACGAGCAGTACTTC. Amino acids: CASSSPDIRVSYEQYF.

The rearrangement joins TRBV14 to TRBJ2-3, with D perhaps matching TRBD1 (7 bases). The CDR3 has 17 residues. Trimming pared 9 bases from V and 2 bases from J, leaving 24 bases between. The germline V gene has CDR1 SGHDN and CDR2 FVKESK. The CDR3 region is CASRPGGRGAFTDTQYF. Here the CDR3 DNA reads TGTGCCAGTCGTCCCGGAGGCAGGGGGGCCTTCACAGATACGCAGTATTTT.

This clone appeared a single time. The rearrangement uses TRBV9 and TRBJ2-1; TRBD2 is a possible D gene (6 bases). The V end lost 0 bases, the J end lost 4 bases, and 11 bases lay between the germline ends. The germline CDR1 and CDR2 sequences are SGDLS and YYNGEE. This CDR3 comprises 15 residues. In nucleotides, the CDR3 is TGTGCCAGCAGCGTAGATCGCGGGACTTACAATGAGCAGTTCTTC. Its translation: CASSVDRGTYNEQFF.

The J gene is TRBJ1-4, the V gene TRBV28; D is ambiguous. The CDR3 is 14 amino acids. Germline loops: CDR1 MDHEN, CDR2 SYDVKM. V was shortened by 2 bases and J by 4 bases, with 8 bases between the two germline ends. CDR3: CASSLISGNEKLFF. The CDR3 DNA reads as TGTGCCAGCAGTTTAATCTCCGGTAATGAAAAACTGTTTTTT.

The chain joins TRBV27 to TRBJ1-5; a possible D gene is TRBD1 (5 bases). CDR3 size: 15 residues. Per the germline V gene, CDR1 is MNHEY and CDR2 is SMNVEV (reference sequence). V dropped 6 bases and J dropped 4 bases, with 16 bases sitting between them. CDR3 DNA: TGTGCCAGCAGCCGGGACCGGGACCGAAATCAGCCCCAGCATTTT. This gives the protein CASSRDRDRNQPQHF.

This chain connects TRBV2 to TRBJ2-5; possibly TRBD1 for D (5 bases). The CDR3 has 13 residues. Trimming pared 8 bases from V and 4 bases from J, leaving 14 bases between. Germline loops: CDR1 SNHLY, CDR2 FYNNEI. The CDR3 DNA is TGTGCCAGCTTAACAGGCGTGGGAGAGACCCAGTACTTC. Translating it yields CASLTGVGETQYF.

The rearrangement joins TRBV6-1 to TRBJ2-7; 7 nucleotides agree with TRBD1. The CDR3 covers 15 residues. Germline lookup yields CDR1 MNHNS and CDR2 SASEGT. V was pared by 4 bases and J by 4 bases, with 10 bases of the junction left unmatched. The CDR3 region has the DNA TGTGCCAGCAGTGCCCAATGGGACAGCCTGTACGAGCAGTACTTC. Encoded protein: CASSAQWDSLYEQYF.

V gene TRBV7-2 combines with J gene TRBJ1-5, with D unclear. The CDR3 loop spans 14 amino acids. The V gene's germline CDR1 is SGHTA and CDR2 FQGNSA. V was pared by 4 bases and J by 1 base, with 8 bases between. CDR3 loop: CASSSDGSNQPQHF. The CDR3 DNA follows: TGTGCCAGCAGCTCCGACGGGAGCAATCAGCCCCAGCATTTT.

CDR3 bases: TGCGCCAGCAGCTTGGCCAACAGGGGTCCCCACGAGCAGTACTTC. It codes for CASSLANRGPHEQYF. V and J are TRBV5-1 and TRBJ2-7, with 7 bases that match TRBD1. This CDR3 is built from 15 residues. With V trimmed by 0 bases and J by 5 bases, 8 bases remained unmatched. Germline values: CDR1 SGHRS, CDR2 YFSETQ.

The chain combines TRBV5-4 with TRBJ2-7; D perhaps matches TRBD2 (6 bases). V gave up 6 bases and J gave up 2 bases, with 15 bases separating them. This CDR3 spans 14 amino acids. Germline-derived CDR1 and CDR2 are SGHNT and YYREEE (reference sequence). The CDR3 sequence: CASKGRDATYEQYF. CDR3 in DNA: TGTGCCAGCAAGGGGCGGGACGCGACCTACGAGCAGTACTTC. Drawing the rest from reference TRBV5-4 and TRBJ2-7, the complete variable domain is ETGVTQSPTHLIKTRGQQVTLRCSSQSGHNTVSWYQQALGQGPQFIFQYYREEENGRGNFPPRFSGLQFPNYSSELNVNALELDDSALYLCASKGRDATYEQYFGPGTRLTVT.

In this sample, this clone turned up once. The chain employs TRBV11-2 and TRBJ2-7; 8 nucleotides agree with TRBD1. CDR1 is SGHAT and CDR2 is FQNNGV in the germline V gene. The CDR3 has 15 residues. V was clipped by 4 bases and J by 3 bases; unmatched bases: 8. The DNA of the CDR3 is TGTGCCAGCAGCTCAAGCCGGGACAGGTACTACGAGCAGTACTTC. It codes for CASSSSRDRYYEQYF.

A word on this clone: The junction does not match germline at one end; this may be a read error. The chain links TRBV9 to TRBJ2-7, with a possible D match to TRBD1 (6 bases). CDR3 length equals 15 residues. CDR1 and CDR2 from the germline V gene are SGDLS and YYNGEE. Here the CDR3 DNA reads TGTGCCAGCAGCCCCAACGGACAGCCATCCTGCGAGCAGTACTTC. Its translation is CASSPNGQPSCEQYF.

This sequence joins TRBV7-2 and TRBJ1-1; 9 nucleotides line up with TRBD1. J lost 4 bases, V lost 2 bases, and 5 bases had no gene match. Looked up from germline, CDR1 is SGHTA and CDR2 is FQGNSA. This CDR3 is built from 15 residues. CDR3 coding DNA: TGTGCCAGCAGCTTATTCTCGACAGGGGGCACTGAAGCTTTCTTT. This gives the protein CASSLFSTGGTEAFF.

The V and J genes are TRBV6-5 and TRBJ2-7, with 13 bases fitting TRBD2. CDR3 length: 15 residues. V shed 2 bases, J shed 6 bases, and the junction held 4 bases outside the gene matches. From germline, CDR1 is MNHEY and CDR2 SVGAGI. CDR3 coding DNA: TGTGCCAGCAGTTACGGGACTAGCGGGACAACCGAGCAGTACTTC. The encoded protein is CASSYGTSGTTEQYF.

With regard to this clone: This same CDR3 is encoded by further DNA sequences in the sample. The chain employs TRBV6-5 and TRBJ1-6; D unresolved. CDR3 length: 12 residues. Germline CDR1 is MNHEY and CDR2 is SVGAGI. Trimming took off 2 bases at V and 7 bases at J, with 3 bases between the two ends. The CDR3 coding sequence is TGTGCCAGCAGTTACCCCAATTCACCCCTCCACTTT. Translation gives CASSYPNSPLHF.

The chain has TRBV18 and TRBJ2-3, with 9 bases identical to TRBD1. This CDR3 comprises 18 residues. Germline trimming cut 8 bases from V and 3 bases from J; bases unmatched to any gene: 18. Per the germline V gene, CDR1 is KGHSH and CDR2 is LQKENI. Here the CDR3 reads CASPRGQGRIVRTDTQYF. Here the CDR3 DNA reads TGTGCCAGCCCGAGAGGACAGGGGAGGATTGTGAGGACAGATACGCAGTATTTT.

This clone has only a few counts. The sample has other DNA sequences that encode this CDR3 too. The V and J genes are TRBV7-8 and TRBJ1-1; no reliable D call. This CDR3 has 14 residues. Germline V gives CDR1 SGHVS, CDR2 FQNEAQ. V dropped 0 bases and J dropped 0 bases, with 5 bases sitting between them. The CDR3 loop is CASSLAGLNTEAFF. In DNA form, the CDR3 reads TGTGCCAGCAGCTTAGCAGGGTTGAACACTGAAGCTTTCTTT.

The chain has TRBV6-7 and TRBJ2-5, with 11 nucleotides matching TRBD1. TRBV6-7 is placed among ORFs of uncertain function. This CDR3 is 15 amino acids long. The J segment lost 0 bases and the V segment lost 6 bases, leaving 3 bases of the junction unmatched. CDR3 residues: CASRRDRGNQETQYF. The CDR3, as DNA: TGTGCCAGCAGAAGGGACAGGGGGAACCAAGAGACCCAGTACTTC.

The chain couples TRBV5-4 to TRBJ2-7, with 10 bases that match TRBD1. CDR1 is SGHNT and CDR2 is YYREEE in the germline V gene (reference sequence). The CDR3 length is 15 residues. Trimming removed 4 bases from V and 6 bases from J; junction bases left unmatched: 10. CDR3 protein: CASSRGGTGETEQYF. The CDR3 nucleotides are TGTGCCAGCAGCCGCGGCGGGACAGGGGAAACCGAGCAGTACTTC.